Described below is a single T cell receptor (beta chain) sequence and its context. Its antigen remains unknown. These data are taken from a study of shared clonotypes between healthy human individuals. The overall study: A couple of women and a few men aged 18 to 49 served as donors. Study-wide results and limits: Estimated richness was generally greater in naive than memory subsets.

In the original analysis: With immunoSEQ giving junction-only sequences and no quality scores, filtering differed. The data were produced by immunoSEQ multiplex PCR, yet TCRdb's version contains in-frame clones alone and is incomplete. The V and J calls and clone size are taken from that table; D and trimming were inferred from the DNA. The repertoire holds some 1,100,000 clones, with roughly 74% as singletons. Germline V gene sequence: CDR1 SGDLS, CDR2 YYNGEE. V was clipped by 0 bases and J by 5 bases, with 15 bases between them. CDR3 length: 15 residues. The chain joins TRBV9 to TRBJ2-7; a weak D match, TRBD1 (6 bases). This TCR derives from a man aged 18 to 35 in good health. Some clones in this sample may be carry-over from other donors' samples. The sequencing input was memory CD4+ T cells from PBMCs. The subset denotes: CD45RA-negative fraction. In nucleotides, the CDR3 is TGTGCCAGCAGCGTAGGAGTTATGGCAGGGGACGAGCAGTACTTC. Its translation is CASSVGVMAGDEQYF.